These 8 T cell receptor beta chains originate from one sample sequenced in a study of cytomegalovirus exposure and HLA in healthy donors. The PCR contained 60 Vbeta and 13 Jbeta primers. The data were produced by immunoSEQ multiplex PCR, yet TCRdb's version contains in-frame clones alone and is incomplete. The data hold about 83,000 clones, with around 71% observed a single time. The sequencing sample was made of PBMCs. These TCRs come from a man between 60 and 75 years old in good health and CMV-seronegative.

This clone was counted a few times. The V and J genes are TRBV11-2 and TRBJ1-2, with a tentative D call TRBD1 (5 bases). CDR1 is SGHAT and CDR2 is FQNNGV in the germline V gene. This CDR3 comprises 16 residues. The V and J ends lost 3 bases and 3 bases respectively, with 17 bases between them. The DNA for the CDR3 is TGTGCCAGCAGCTTCAGGGTCCCCGCCAACTACTATGGCTACACCTTC. Protein: CASSFRVPANYYGYTF.

The J gene is TRBJ1-6, the V gene TRBV10-3; D is possibly TRBD1 (5 bases). Germline V gene lookup returns CDR1 ENHRY and CDR2 SYGVKD. Between the trimmed V and J ends, which lost 10 bases and 6 bases, there was a span of 13 bases. This CDR3 comprises 13 residues. For the CDR3, the DNA is TGTGCCACCCTAGCGGGGACTAATTCACCCCTCCACTTT. Its protein is CATLAGTNSPLHF.

The rearrangement uses TRBV5-6 and TRBJ2-7; D call uncertain. The germline CDR1 and CDR2 sequences are SGHDT and YYEEEE. V was cut by 1 base and J by 0 bases, with 8 bases left in between. The CDR3 length is 14 residues. CDR3 in amino acids: CASSLSVSSYEQYF. The CDR3 region has the DNA TGTGCCAGCAGCTTGTCAGTCTCCTCCTACGAGCAGTACTTC.

The DNA of the CDR3 is TGTGCCAGCAGCTTATGGCTCAGGCTCGCCTCTGGAAACACCATATATTTT. It translates to CASSLWLRLASGNTIYF. The rearrangement joins TRBV7-9 to TRBJ1-3; D unclear. Trimming took off 2 bases at V and 0 bases at J, with 14 bases between the two ends. CDR1 SEHNR and CDR2 FQNEAQ come from the germline V gene (reference sequence). This CDR3 spans 17 amino acids.

This rearrangement joins TRBV19 to TRBJ2-1; TRBD2 might be the D (6 bases). Trimming shortened V by 7 bases and J by 9 bases, and 19 bases separated the two germline ends. CDR3 length: 14 residues. CDR1 LNHDA and CDR2 SQIVND come from the germline V gene (reference sequence). The CDR3 region has the DNA TGTGCCAGTAATGGGGCAGCGGGTCACAGTGAGCAGTTCTTC. Protein product: CASNGAAGHSEQFF. The entire variable domain, with the rest obtained from reference TRBV19 and TRBJ2-1, is as follows: DGGITQSPKYLFRKEGQNVTLSCEQNLNHDAMYWYRQDPGQGLRLIYYSQIVNDFQKGDIAEGYSVSREKKESFPLTVTSAQKNPTAFYLCASNGAAGHSEQFFGPGTRLTVL.

This chain uses TRBV5-1 with TRBJ2-5, with D perhaps matching TRBD2 (6 bases). This CDR3 is built from 15 residues. The V and J ends lost 0 bases and 2 bases respectively, with 11 bases between them. Germline V lookup: CDR1 SGHRS, CDR2 YFSETQ. CDR3: CASSLALGGQETQYF. The CDR3 DNA reads as TGCGCCAGCAGCTTGGCCCTAGGAGGGCAAGAGACCCAGTACTTC.

This clone occurred once. This rearrangement joins TRBV5-1 to TRBJ2-1; D is possibly TRBD1 (6 bases). This CDR3 is 16 amino acids long. Trimming removed 0 bases from V and 3 bases from J, with 13 bases in between. The germline CDR1 and CDR2 sequences are SGHRS and YFSETQ. The CDR3 here is CASSLGSGANYNEQFF. As DNA, the CDR3 is TGCGCCAGCAGCTTGGGGTCAGGGGCCAACTACAATGAGCAGTTCTTC.

The chain has TRBV6-5 and TRBJ1-1, with 7 positions matching TRBD1. CDR1 is MNHEY, CDR2 SVGAGI, per germline. This CDR3 is built from 14 residues. The V and J ends lost 5 bases and 4 bases, in that order; junction bases with no gene match: 7. CDR3 DNA sequence: TGTGCCAGCAGTGAACAGGGGAAGGCCACTGAAGCTTTCTTT. Translated, it gives CASSEQGKATEAFF.